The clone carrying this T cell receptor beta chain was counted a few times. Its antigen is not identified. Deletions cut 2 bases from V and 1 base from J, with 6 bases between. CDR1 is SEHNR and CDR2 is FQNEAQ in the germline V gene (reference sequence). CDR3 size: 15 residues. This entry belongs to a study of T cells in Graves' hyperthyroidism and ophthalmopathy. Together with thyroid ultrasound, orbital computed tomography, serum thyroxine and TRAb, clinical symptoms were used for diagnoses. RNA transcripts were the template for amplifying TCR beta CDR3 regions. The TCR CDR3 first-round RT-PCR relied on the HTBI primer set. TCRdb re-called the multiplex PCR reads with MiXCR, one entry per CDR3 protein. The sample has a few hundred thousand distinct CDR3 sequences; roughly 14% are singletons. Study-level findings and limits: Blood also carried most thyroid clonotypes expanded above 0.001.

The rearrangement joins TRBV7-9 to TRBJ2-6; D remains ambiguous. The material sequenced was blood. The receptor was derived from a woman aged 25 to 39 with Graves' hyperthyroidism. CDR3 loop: CASSLLRSGANVLTF. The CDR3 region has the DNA TGTGCCAGCAGCTTACTCCGTTCTGGGGCCAACGTCCTGACTTTC.